The next 28 T cell receptor beta chains were all read from a single sample in a study of T-cell reconstitution after alpha-beta-depleted transplantation in children. Unique molecular identifiers tagged the TCRbeta library. One entry per CDR3 protein results from TCRdb running MiXCR on the PCR reads. This sample has about 230,000 distinct CDR3 sequences, with approximately 11% found just once. Sequenced here: PBMCs, sampled before TCRalphabeta/CD19-depleted stem cell transplant. The source of these receptors is a child younger than two with acute myeloid leukemia, due to receive a stem cell transplant.

This clonotype was recorded a few times. J is TRBJ1-3 and V is TRBV5-1; 7 bases are a match to TRBD1. J was trimmed by 4 bases and V by 4 bases; bases with no gene match: 5. This CDR3 contains 14 residues. In germline, CDR1 is SGHRS, CDR2 YFSETQ. The CDR3 DNA reads TGCGCCAGCAGCATGGACAGGAAAGGAAACACCATATATTTT. It encodes CASSMDRKGNTIYF. Using reference TRBV5-1 and TRBJ1-3 for the parts outside the CDR3, the full variable domain is KAGVTQTPRYLIKTRGQQVTLSCSPISGHRSVSWYQQTPGQGLQFLFEYFSETQRNKGNFPGRFSGRQFSNSRSEMNVSTLELGDSALYLCASSMDRKGNTIYFGEGSWLTVV.

There are many counts of this clonotype. The chain uses TRBV20-1 and TRBJ2-4, with 11 bases fitting TRBD2. CDR1 DFQATT and CDR2 SNEGSKA come from the germline V gene (reference sequence). This CDR3 comprises 16 residues. Trimming removed 0 bases from V and 6 bases from J; junction bases left unmatched: 7. DNA of the CDR3: TGCAGTGCTAGAGATGTTAGCGGGAGGGCCGGAAACATTCAGTACTTC. It specifies CSARDVSGRAGNIQYF.

This clonotype was detected ten times or more. The J gene is TRBJ2-1, the V gene TRBV7-2; D is unresolved. Trimming shortened V by 5 bases and J by 9 bases, and 17 bases separated the two germline ends. Per the germline V gene, CDR1 is SGHTA and CDR2 is FQGNSA. The CDR3 is made up of 14 amino acids. The CDR3 here is CASSHPPPRSEQFF. The CDR3, as DNA: TGTGCCAGCAGCCATCCTCCCCCACGTAGTGAGCAGTTCTTC.

This clonotype has more than one count but fewer than ten. V and J are TRBV19 and TRBJ2-5; 9 nucleotides line up with TRBD1. CDR3 length: 14 residues. V shed 4 bases and J 6 bases; nucleotides not matched to a gene: 6. Germline CDR1 is LNHDA and CDR2 is SQIVND (reference sequence). The DNA of the CDR3 is TGTGCCAGTAGTACCGGGACAGGGCGACAGACCCAGTACTTC. Translating it yields CASSTGTGRQTQYF.

As regards this clonotype: A read error may be the cause here, since a much bigger clone is one base away. The chain combines TRBV28 with TRBJ1-1, with 7 positions matching TRBD1. The CDR3 runs 16 residues. Germline CDR1 MDHEN, CDR2 SYDVKM. CDR3 bases: TGTGCCAGCACTCAGATCAGGGGGGTGGGTGGAGCTGAAACTTTCTTT. It yields the protein CASTQIRGVGGAETFF.

On this clonotype itself: A much larger clone sits a single nucleotide away, making a read error possible. V gene TRBV28 combines with J gene TRBJ1-6; tentatively, D is TRBD1 (5 bases). Germline V gene lookup returns CDR1 MDHEN and CDR2 SYDVKM. The CDR3 length is 14 residues. The CDR3 protein is CASLTPGPNSPPHF. In DNA, the CDR3 is TGTGCCAGCCTCACACCGGGACCTAATTCACCCCCCCACTTT.

In its sample, this clonotype was seen many times. The chain combines TRBV29-1 with TRBJ1-2; 11 positions agree with TRBD1. The CDR3 loop spans 13 amino acids. V lost 1 base to trimming and J lost 10 bases; unmatched junction nucleotides: 5. Germline V lookup: CDR1 SQVTM, CDR2 ANQGSEA. Here the CDR3 reads CSVEGWTGGDYTF. The CDR3 region has the DNA TGCAGCGTTGAAGGTTGGACAGGGGGCGACTACACCTTC.

This clonotype was recorded many times. In DNA form, the CDR3 reads TGCGCCAGCAGCCAAAGGCTAGCAGGAGAGACCCAGTACTTC. This gives the protein CASSQRLAGETQYF. The chain uses TRBV4-1 and TRBJ2-5, with a possible D match to TRBD2 (5 bases). V lost 2 bases and J lost 4, with 11 bases in between. The length of the CDR3 is 14 residues. Germline loops: CDR1 MGHRA, CDR2 YSYEKL.

The genes are TRBV10-3 and TRBJ2-7, with a tentative D call TRBD2 (7 bases). Looked up from germline, CDR1 is ENHRY and CDR2 is SYGVKD. The CDR3 spans 15 residues. Between the trimmed V and J ends, which lost 0 bases and 5 bases, there was a span of 14 bases. CDR3 loop: CAISESRGGLDEQYF. CDR3 DNA sequence: TGTGCCATCAGTGAGTCGAGGGGGGGGCTCGACGAGCAGTACTTC.

This clonotype occurred many times. The V gene is TRBV29-1, the J gene TRBJ1-1, with unresolved D. The germline V gene encodes CDR1 SQVTM and CDR2 ANQGSEA. V shed 0 bases and J shed 5 bases, with 1 base lying between them. The CDR3 spans 10 residues. Here the CDR3 DNA reads TGCAGCGTTGAAGAGACTGAAGCTTTCTTT. Its protein is CSVEETEAFF. The whole variable domain, remainder taken from reference TRBV29-1 and TRBJ1-1, is SAVISQKPSRDICQRGTSLTIQCQVDSQVTMMFWYRQQPGQSLTLIATANQGSEATYESGFVIDKFPISRPNLTFSTLTVSNMSPEDSSIYLCSVEETEAFFGQGTRLTVV.

This clonotype came up many times. The chain joins TRBV12-3 or TRBV12-4 to TRBJ2-5; 10 bases agree with TRBD2. The CDR3 runs 15 residues. V lost 6 bases, J lost 5 bases, and 9 bases stayed unmatched. For the CDR3, the DNA is TGTGCCAGCAGCTTTGGAGCGGGAGGGAAGGAGACCCAGTACTTC. Translation gives CASSFGAGGKETQYF.

This clonotype was counted at least ten times. The CDR3: CASSLAPQGIYEQYF. The CDR3 DNA sequence: TGTGCCAGCAGCTTGGCTCCTCAGGGGATCTACGAGCAGTACTTC. This chain uses TRBV5-6 with TRBJ2-7; tentatively, D is TRBD1 (6 bases). V lost 0 bases, J lost 3 bases, and 13 bases lay in between. The CDR3 runs to 15 residues. The V gene's germline CDR1 is SGHDT and CDR2 YYEEEE.

In its sample, this clonotype was seen many times. V gene TRBV20-1 combines with J gene TRBJ2-1, with 9 bases fitting TRBD2. The CDR3 totals 14 residues. Germline V lookup: CDR1 DFQATT, CDR2 SNEGSKA (reference sequence). V shed 6 bases, J shed 7 bases, and the junction held 10 bases outside the gene matches. CDR3 DNA: TGCAGTGCCGCTACCGGGACTAGCCTAAATGAGCAGTTCTTC. Its translation: CSAATGTSLNEQFF.

This clonotype was seen at least ten times. The chain employs TRBV2 and TRBJ1-1; D might be TRBD1 (5 bases). The germline V gene has CDR1 SNHLY and CDR2 FYNNEI. Trimming pared 9 bases from V and 0 bases from J, leaving 17 bases between. This CDR3 contains 15 residues. The CDR3 reads CARALVSDMNTEAFF. In nucleotides, the CDR3 is TGTGCCAGAGCACTTGTCTCGGACATGAACACTGAAGCTTTCTTT.

The table lists this clonotype with many counts. This chain connects TRBV20-1 to TRBJ2-3; 11 positions agree with TRBD1. Losses at the gene ends were 5 bases for V and 0 bases for J; bases not matched to a gene: 13. Germline CDR1 DFQATT, CDR2 SNEGSKA (reference sequence). The CDR3 is 18 residues long. In nucleotides, the CDR3 is TGCAGTGCTTCCAGTGGCTTTGGACAGGGGGCCAGCACAGATACGCAGTATTTT. This sequence encodes CSASSGFGQGASTDTQYF.

This clonotype was recorded many times. This chain links TRBV28 with TRBJ2-4; 9 nucleotides match TRBD1. The length of the CDR3 is 14 residues. J lost 4 bases, V lost 5 bases, and 3 bases had no gene match. Germline-derived CDR1 and CDR2 are MDHEN and SYDVKM. The CDR3 DNA follows: TGTGCCAGCAGTCAACAGGGGGCAAAAAACATTCAGTACTTC. Amino acids: CASSQQGAKNIQYF.

In its sample, this clonotype was seen many times. The chain links TRBV7-9 to TRBJ1-1; 8 nucleotides line up with TRBD1. The CDR3 contains 13 residues. With 2 bases clipped from V and 10 bases from J, the junction kept 6 bases outside the gene matches. Germline lookup yields CDR1 SEHNR and CDR2 FQNEAQ (reference sequence). The CDR3: CASSLSQGARAFF. CDR3 bases: TGTGCCAGCAGCTTATCCCAGGGGGCCAGAGCTTTCTTT.

Many counts were recorded for this clonotype. For the CDR3, the DNA is TGCAGTGCGGAAAAGGGGACAGCAACTAATGAAAAACTGTTTTTT. Its translation is CSAEKGTATNEKLFF. V and J are TRBV20-1 and TRBJ1-4; the match to TRBD1 covers 7 bases. The trim removed 6 bases at V and 0 bases at J, leaving 7 bases unmatched. The CDR3 is made up of 15 amino acids. Germline CDR1 reads DFQATT; CDR2 reads SNEGSKA (reference sequence).

This clonotype appeared many times. V and J are TRBV6-5 and TRBJ1-2; D possibly corresponds to TRBD1 (5 bases). V lost 6 bases to trimming and J lost 6 bases, with 14 bases between them. The CDR3 runs to 13 residues. Germline CDR1 MNHEY, CDR2 SVGAGI. CDR3 loop: CASSLQGEDGYTF. The CDR3 region has the DNA TGTGCCAGCAGCCTTCAAGGGGAAGATGGCTACACCTTC.

The chain is built from TRBV10-2 and TRBJ1-2, with D tentatively TRBD1 (5 bases). V dropped 6 bases and J dropped 4 bases, with 6 bases sitting between them. Germline V CDR1 and CDR2: WSHSY, SAAADI. The CDR3 runs to 11 residues. In nucleotides, the CDR3 is TGCGCCAGCAGGGGACCCTATGGCTACACCTTC. Protein: CASRGPYGYTF.

This clonotype was counted at least ten times. This sequence joins TRBV28 and TRBJ1-1, with TRBD1 as a possible D gene (5 bases). From germline, CDR1 is MDHEN and CDR2 SYDVKM. Trimming pared 6 bases from V and 0 bases from J, leaving 17 bases between. This CDR3 contains 16 residues. The CDR3 sequence is CASSPTGAYLNTEAFF. The CDR3 nucleotides read TGTGCCAGCAGCCCAACAGGAGCCTATTTGAACACTGAAGCTTTCTTT.

This clonotype was recorded many times. The rearrangement links TRBV6-1 to TRBJ1-3; 7 bases align to TRBD1. CDR1 MNHNS and CDR2 SASEGT come from the germline V gene. This CDR3 comprises 14 residues. Unmatched junction bases numbered 5, after V lost 5 bases and J lost 4 bases. CDR3 sequence (DNA): TGTGCCAGCAGTAGGGACAGCCGAGGAAACACCATATATTTT. The encoded protein is CASSRDSRGNTIYF.

This clonotype has a count of ten or more. The chain couples TRBV24-1 to TRBJ1-4; no firm D call. Germline V gives CDR1 KGHDR, CDR2 SFDVKD. The CDR3 contains 14 residues. V gave up 12 bases and J gave up 0 bases, with 13 bases separating them. This CDR3 is CAHLSTATNEKLFF. The CDR3 region has the DNA TGTGCCCATCTATCGACTGCAACTAATGAAAAACTGTTTTTT.

This clonotype was counted ten times or more. This chain uses TRBV25-1 with TRBJ1-5; D unresolved. CDR1 and CDR2 from the germline V gene are MGHDK and SYGVNS. The V and J ends lost 4 bases and 2 bases respectively, with 6 bases between them. This CDR3 contains 13 residues. The CDR3, as DNA: TGTGCCAGCAGTGGTAATGGCAATCAGCCCCAGCATTTT. Translation: CASSGNGNQPQHF. Filled out from reference TRBV25-1 and TRBJ1-5, the complete variable domain reads EADIYQTPRYLVIGTGKKITLECSQTMGHDKMYWYQQDPGMELHLIHYSYGVNSTEKGDLSSESTVSRIRTEHFPLTLESARPSHTSQYLCASSGNGNQPQHFGDGTRLSIL.

There are many counts of this clonotype. The rearrangement joins TRBV19 to TRBJ1-5; 7 bases agree with TRBD1. J was trimmed by 1 base and V by 1 base; bases with no gene match: 1. Germline loops: CDR1 LNHDA, CDR2 SQIVND (reference sequence). The CDR3 runs to 15 residues. The CDR3 nucleotides read TGTGCCAGTAGTATAGGAGGGGGCAGCAATCAGCCCCAGCATTTT. Its protein is CASSIGGGSNQPQHF. The entire variable domain, with the rest obtained from reference TRBV19 and TRBJ1-5, is as follows: DGGITQSPKYLFRKEGQNVTLSCEQNLNHDAMYWYRQDPGQGLRLIYYSQIVNDFQKGDIAEGYSVSREKKESFPLTVTSAQKNPTAFYLCASSIGGGSNQPQHFGDGTRLSIL.

This clonotype was detected ten times or more. The chain links TRBV5-1 to TRBJ2-2, with 7 bases lining up with TRBD1. CDR3 length: 16 amino acids. Trimming cost V 1 base and J 4 bases; bases outside gene matches: 7. Germline V gives CDR1 SGHRS, CDR2 YFSETQ. CDR3 bases: TGCGCCAGCAGCTTGAGGGGGCCCGAGGGCACCGGGGAGCTGTTTTTT. Translating it yields CASSLRGPEGTGELFF.

Ten or more counts support this clonotype. The genes are TRBV4-1 and TRBJ2-1; D possibly corresponds to TRBD1 (6 bases). V was cut by 0 bases and J by 1 base, with 19 bases left in between. This CDR3 region has 19 residues. From germline, CDR1 is MGHRA and CDR2 YSYEKL. The CDR3 here is CASSQDRTAVWGSYNEQFF. The CDR3, as DNA: TGCGCCAGCAGCCAAGATCGGACAGCAGTTTGGGGATCCTACAATGAGCAGTTCTTC.

This clonotype occurred many times. This chain uses TRBV12-3 or TRBV12-4 with TRBJ2-7; D gene unclear. The CDR3 sequence is 13 residues long. Trimming pared 3 bases from V and 1 base from J, leaving 7 bases between. The CDR3 loop is CASSFTQSYEQYF. CDR3 bases: TGTGCCAGCAGTTTTACTCAGTCCTACGAGCAGTACTTC.